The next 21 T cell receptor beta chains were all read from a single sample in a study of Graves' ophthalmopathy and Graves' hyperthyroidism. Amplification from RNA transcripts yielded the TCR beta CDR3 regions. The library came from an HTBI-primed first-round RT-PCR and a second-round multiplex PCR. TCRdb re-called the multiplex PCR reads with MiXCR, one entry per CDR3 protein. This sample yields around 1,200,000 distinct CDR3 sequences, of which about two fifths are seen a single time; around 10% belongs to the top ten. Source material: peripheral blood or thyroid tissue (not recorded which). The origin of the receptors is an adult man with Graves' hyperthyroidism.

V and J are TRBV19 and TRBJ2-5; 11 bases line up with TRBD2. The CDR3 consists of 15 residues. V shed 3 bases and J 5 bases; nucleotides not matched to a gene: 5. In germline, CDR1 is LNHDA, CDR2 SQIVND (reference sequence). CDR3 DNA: TGTGCCAGTAGTATTCGACTAGCGGGAAGGGAGACCCAGTACTTC. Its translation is CASSIRLAGRETQYF. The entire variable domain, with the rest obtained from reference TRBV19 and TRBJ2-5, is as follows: DGGITQSPKYLFRKEGQNVTLSCEQNLNHDAMYWYRQDPGQGLRLIYYSQIVNDFQKGDIAEGYSVSREKKESFPLTVTSAQKNPTAFYLCASSIRLAGRETQYFGPGTRLLVL.

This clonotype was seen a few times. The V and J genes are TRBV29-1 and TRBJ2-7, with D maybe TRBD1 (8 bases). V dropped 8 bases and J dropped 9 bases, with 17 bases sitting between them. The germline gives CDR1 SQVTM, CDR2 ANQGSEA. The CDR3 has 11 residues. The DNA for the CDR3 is TGCAGCTACAGGGGGAGGGCCGCGCAGTACTTC. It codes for CSYRGRAAQYF.

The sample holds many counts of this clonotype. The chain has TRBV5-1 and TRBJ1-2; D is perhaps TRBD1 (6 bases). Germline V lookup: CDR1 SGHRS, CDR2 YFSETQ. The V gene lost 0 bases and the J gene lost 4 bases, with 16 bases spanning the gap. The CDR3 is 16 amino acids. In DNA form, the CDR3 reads TGCGCCAGCAGCTTGGAACTGGACAGCCTATTCTATGGCTACACCTTC. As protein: CASSLELDSLFYGYTF.

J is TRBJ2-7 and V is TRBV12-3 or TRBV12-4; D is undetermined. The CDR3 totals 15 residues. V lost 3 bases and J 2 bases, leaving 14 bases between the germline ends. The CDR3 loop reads CASSFKHGIPYEQYF. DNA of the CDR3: TGTGCCAGCAGTTTTAAACACGGCATCCCCTACGAGCAGTACTTC.

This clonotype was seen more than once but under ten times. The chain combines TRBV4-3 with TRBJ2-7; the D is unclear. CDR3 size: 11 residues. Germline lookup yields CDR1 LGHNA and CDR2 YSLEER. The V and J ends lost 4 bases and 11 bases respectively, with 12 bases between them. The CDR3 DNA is TGCGCCAGCAGCCTGCGACCGGAAAAGTACTTC. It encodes CASSLRPEKYF.

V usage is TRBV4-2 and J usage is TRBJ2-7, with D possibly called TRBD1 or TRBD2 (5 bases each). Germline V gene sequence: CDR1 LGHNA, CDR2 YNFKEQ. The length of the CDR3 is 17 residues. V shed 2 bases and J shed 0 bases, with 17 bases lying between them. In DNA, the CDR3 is TGTGCCAGCAGCCAACACCGCCGGGACCCGAGCTCCTACGAGCAGTACTTC. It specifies CASSQHRRDPSSYEQYF.

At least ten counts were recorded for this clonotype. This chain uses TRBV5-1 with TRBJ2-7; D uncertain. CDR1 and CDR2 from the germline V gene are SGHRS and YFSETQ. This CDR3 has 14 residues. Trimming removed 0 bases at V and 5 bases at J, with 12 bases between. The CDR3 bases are TGCGCCAGCAGCTTGGCCGGGCTCCTGGACGAGCAGTACTTC. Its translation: CASSLAGLLDEQYF.

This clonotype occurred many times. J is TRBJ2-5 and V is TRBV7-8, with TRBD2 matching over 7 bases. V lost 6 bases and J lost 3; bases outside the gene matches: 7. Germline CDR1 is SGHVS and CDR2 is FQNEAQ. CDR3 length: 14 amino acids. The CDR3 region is CASSKAGIEETQYF. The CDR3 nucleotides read TGTGCCAGCAGTAAAGCGGGGATTGAAGAGACCCAGTACTTC. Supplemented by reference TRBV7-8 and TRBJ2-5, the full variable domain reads GAGVSQSPRYKVAKRGQDVALRCDPISGHVSLFWYQQALGQGPEFLTYFQNEAQLDKSGLPSDRFFAERPEGSVSTLKIQRTQQEDSAVYLCASSKAGIEETQYFGPGTRLLVL.

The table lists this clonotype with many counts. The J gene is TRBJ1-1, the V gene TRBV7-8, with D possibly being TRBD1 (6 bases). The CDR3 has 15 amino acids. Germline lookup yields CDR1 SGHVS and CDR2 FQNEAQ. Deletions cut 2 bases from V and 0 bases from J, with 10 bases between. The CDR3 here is CASSLQGTLNTEAFF. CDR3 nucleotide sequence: TGTGCCAGCAGCTTACAGGGGACGTTGAACACTGAAGCTTTCTTT.

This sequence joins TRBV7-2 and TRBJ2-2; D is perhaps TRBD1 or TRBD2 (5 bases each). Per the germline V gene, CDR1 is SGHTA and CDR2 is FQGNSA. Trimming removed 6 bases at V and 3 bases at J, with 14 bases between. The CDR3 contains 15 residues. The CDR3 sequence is CASRMGEQDTGELFF. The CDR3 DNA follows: TGTGCCAGCAGAATGGGGGAACAGGACACCGGGGAGCTGTTTTTT.

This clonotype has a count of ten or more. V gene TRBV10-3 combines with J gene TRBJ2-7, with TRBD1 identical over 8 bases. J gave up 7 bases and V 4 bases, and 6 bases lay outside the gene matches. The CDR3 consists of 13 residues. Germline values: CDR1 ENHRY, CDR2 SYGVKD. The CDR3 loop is CAISGPDRGEQYF. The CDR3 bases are TGTGCCATCAGTGGCCCCGACAGGGGAGAGCAGTACTTC.

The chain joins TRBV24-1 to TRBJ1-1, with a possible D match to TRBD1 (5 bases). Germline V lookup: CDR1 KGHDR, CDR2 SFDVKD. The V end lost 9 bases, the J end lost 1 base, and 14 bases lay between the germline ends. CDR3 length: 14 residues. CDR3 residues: CATSRSGGNTEAFF. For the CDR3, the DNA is TGTGCCACCTCCCGCAGCGGGGGGAACACTGAAGCTTTCTTT.

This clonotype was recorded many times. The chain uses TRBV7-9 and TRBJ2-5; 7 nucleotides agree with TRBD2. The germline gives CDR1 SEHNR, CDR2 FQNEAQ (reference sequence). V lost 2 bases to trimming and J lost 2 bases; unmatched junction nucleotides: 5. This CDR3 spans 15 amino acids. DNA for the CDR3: TGTGCCAGCAGCTTAACGGGAGGAGGACAAGAGACCCAGTACTTC. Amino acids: CASSLTGGGQETQYF.

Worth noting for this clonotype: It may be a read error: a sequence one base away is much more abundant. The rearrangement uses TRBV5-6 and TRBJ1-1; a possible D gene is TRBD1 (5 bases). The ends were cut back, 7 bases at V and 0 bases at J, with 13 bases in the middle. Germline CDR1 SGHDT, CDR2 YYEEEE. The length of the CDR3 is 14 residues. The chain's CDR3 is CASGPEGLNTEAFF. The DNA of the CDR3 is TGTGCCAGCGGACCTGAGGGGCTGAACACTGAAGCTTTCTTT.

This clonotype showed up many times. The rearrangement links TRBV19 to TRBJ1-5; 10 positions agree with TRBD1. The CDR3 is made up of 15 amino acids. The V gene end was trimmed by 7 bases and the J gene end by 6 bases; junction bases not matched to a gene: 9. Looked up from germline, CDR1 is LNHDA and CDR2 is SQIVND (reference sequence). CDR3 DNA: TGTGCCAGTACCGTAGGACAGGGGGGAGGTCAGCCCCAGCATTTT. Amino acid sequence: CASTVGQGGGQPQHF.

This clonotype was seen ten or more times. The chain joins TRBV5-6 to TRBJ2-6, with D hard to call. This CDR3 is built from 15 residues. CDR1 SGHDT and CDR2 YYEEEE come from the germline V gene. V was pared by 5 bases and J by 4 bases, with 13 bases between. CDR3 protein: CASSLHGSGANVLTF. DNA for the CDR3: TGTGCCAGCAGTCTTCATGGTTCCGGGGCCAACGTCCTGACTTTC.

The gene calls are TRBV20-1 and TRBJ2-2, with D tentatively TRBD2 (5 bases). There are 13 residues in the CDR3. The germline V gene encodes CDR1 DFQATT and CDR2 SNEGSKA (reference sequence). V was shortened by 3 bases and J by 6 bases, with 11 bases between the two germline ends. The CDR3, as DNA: TGCAGTGCTAGGAGGGCTCCCGCCGGGGAGCTGTTTTTT. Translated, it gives CSARRAPAGELFF.

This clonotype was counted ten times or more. The CDR3 DNA is TGCAGTACCCGGATGGCAGAGGGCTATGGCTACACCTTC. Its protein is CSTRMAEGYGYTF. V is TRBV20-1 and J is TRBJ1-2; D is undetermined. Between the trimmed V and J ends, which lost 8 bases and 4 bases, there was a span of 17 bases. Germline lookup yields CDR1 DFQATT and CDR2 SNEGSKA (reference sequence). CDR3 length equals 13 residues.

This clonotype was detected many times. CDR3 sequence (DNA): TGCAGTGCTAGATCCCCTTCCCCCTGGGAGACCCAGTACTTC. Amino acid sequence: CSARSPSPWETQYF. The chain recombines TRBV20-1 with TRBJ2-5; unclear D gene. This CDR3 has 14 residues. The germline V and J ends were trimmed by 2 bases and 5 bases, with 15 bases remaining between them. CDR1 and CDR2 (germline): DFQATT, SNEGSKA (reference sequence).

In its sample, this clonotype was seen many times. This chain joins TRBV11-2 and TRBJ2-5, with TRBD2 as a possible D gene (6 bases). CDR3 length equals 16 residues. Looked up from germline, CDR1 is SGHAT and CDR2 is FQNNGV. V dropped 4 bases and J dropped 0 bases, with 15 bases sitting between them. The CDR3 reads CASSSGERADQETQYF. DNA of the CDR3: TGTGCCAGCAGCTCGGGGGAGAGGGCAGACCAAGAGACCCAGTACTTC.

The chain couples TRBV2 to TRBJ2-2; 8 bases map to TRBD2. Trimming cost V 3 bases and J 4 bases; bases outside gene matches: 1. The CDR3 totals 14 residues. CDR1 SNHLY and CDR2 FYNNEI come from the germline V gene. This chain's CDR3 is CASSELAGTGELFF. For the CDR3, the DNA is TGTGCCAGCAGTGAGCTAGCGGGCACCGGGGAGCTGTTTTTT.